This T cell receptor (beta chain) was recorded in a study of cytomegalovirus exposure and HLA in healthy donors. Whole-study context: An early data release held around 80 million unique TCRs from HLA-typed donors. Study conclusions and caveats: It was reported that the classifier diagnosed cytomegalovirus status with high specificity and sensitivity in both the original and validation cohorts.

In the PCR, 60 Vbeta and 13 Jbeta primers were used. Repertoires were generated with immunoSEQ multiplex PCR, while TCRdb's copy carries only in-frame clones and drops some. The table has around 110,000 clones, over 75% seen once. Worth noting for this clone: Antigen unknown.

The V gene end was trimmed by 0 bases and the J gene end by 0 bases; junction bases not matched to a gene: 5. Germline V CDR1 and CDR2: SGHRS, YFSETQ. This CDR3 has 17 residues. The chain couples TRBV5-1 to TRBJ2-1, with TRBD2 matching over 8 bases. The TCR originated in a male donor in good health and CMV-seronegative. Material: PBMCs. The CDR3 nucleotides read TGCGCCAGCAGCTTGGGGGCTAGCGGGCTCTCCTACAATGAGCAGTTCTTC. Translated: CASSLGASGLSYNEQFF.